Below, 12 T cell receptor beta chains from the same sample are listed, as sequenced in a study of blood T cell repertoires in COVID-19. The repertoire was sequenced with immunoSEQ multiplex PCR; TCRdb's copy has only in-frame clones and lacks some. Of a few hundred thousand clones in the sample, about 89% were seen once. The sequenced material came from peripheral blood. These receptors were taken from a man in his forties who had recovered from COVID-19.

V and J are TRBV5-1 and TRBJ2-5; possible D gene TRBD2, 5 bases. V was cut by 4 bases and J by 3 bases, with 16 bases left in between. CDR1 and CDR2 (germline): SGHRS, YFSETQ. This CDR3 is built from 15 residues. The CDR3 loop is CASSNRPPREETQYF. The CDR3 region has the DNA TGCGCCAGCAGCAACCGACCCCCGAGGGAAGAGACCCAGTACTTC.

This sequence joins TRBV6-1 and TRBJ2-7; tentative D call: TRBD2 (5 bases). This CDR3 comprises 14 residues. Germline CDR1 reads MNHNS; CDR2 reads SASEGT. Trimming took off 2 bases at V and 7 bases at J, with 15 bases between the two ends. The CDR3 DNA reads as TGTGCCAGCAGTGAACCCCCGGGAAGGAGAGAGCAGTACTTC. Encoded protein: CASSEPPGRREQYF.

In this sample, this clone turned up many times. The chain uses TRBV25-1 and TRBJ2-5; 9 nucleotides match TRBD1. The V gene end was trimmed by 6 bases and the J gene end by 5 bases; junction bases not matched to a gene: 10. CDR1 is MGHDK and CDR2 is SYGVNS in the germline V gene. The CDR3 is made up of 15 amino acids. This CDR3 reads CASRDTGGAWETQYF. CDR3 DNA sequence: TGTGCCAGCAGAGATACAGGGGGCGCATGGGAGACCCAGTACTTC.

The chain couples TRBV10-2 to TRBJ1-5; D is unresolved. Germline CDR1 reads WSHSY; CDR2 reads SAAADI. With 8 bases removed from V and 5 bases from J, the gap between germline ends came to 19 bases. The CDR3 consists of 15 residues. This CDR3 is CASRRRRGLDQPQHF. The CDR3 nucleotides are TGCGCCAGCCGAAGAAGACGAGGTCTGGATCAGCCCCAGCATTTT.

The rearrangement joins TRBV10-1 to TRBJ2-3; 7 bases are a match to TRBD2. Germline V gene data show CDR1 as WNHNN and CDR2 as SYGVQD (reference sequence). Trimming at V came to 3 bases and at J to 3 bases, leaving 9 bases not matched to a gene. The CDR3 runs 16 residues. The CDR3 sequence: CASSETAGRLTDTQYF. CDR3 DNA: TGCGCCAGCAGTGAAACGGCCGGGAGGCTAACAGATACGCAGTATTTT.

This rearrangement joins TRBV10-3 to TRBJ2-5; a possible D gene is TRBD1 (6 bases). Trimming cost V 11 bases and J 5 bases, with 18 bases left between them. This CDR3 is 13 amino acids long. CDR1 and CDR2 from the germline V gene are ENHRY and SYGVKD. CDR3 DNA sequence: TGTGCCGCTCGGGCAGGGGAGTTCGAGACCCAGTACTTC. Translation: CAARAGEFETQYF.

In its sample, this clone was seen a few times. V gene TRBV4-3 combines with J gene TRBJ1-4; perhaps TRBD1 as D (5 bases). Germline values: CDR1 LGHNA, CDR2 YSLEER. The CDR3 consists of 15 residues. The V end was cut by 0 bases, the J end by 8 bases, with 13 bases between. In DNA, the CDR3 is TGCGCCAGCAGCCAAGATCCCAGGGTCGGCGAAAAACTGTTTTTT. It is translated as CASSQDPRVGEKLFF.

The genes are TRBV6-6 and TRBJ1-2; D may be TRBD1 (5 bases). V lost 2 bases and J 8 bases, leaving 21 bases between the germline ends. This CDR3 has 16 amino acids. The V gene's germline CDR1 is MNHNY and CDR2 SVGAGI (reference sequence). The CDR3 DNA reads TGTGCCAGCAGTTACCGCCCGGGGGAGCCATTAGAAGGCTACACCTTC. As protein: CASSYRPGEPLEGYTF.

The chain links TRBV9 to TRBJ2-3; the match to TRBD1 covers 7 bases. The CDR3 consists of 15 residues. In germline, CDR1 is SGDLS, CDR2 YYNGEE. V shed 2 bases and J 4 bases; nucleotides not matched to a gene: 7. In DNA form, the CDR3 reads TGTGCCAGCAGCGTTGACGGGGACAGTTCAGATACGCAGTATTTT. Amino acids: CASSVDGDSSDTQYF.

The V gene is TRBV7-6, the J gene TRBJ2-1; TRBD2 agrees at 8 bases. V was clipped by 4 bases and J by 6 bases; unmatched bases: 11. The CDR3 is made up of 16 amino acids. The germline V gene has CDR1 SGHVS and CDR2 FNYEAQ. This chain's CDR3 is CASSSYFGLALNEQFF. In DNA form, the CDR3 reads TGTGCCAGCAGCTCCTATTTTGGACTAGCACTCAATGAGCAGTTCTTC.

The chain carries TRBV6-2 or TRBV6-3 and TRBJ2-2, with unresolved D. Between the trimmed V and J ends, which lost 5 bases and 5 bases, there was a span of 18 bases. Germline V lookup: CDR1 MNHEY, CDR2 SVGEGT. CDR3 length: 16 residues. CDR3 nucleotides: TGTGCCAGCAGTCCCACTCGATCCCCTTTTACCGGGGAGCTGTTTTTT. It yields the protein CASSPTRSPFTGELFF.

The gene calls are TRBV30 and TRBJ2-1, with 7 bases matching TRBD2. Trimming took 8 bases from V and 7 from J; bases not matched to a gene: 11. Germline assignment: CDR1 GTSNPN and CDR2 SVGIG (reference sequence). The CDR3 is made up of 13 amino acids. CDR3 protein: CAGAFAGENEQFF. The CDR3 DNA reads as TGTGCCGGGGCTTTCGCGGGAGAGAATGAGCAGTTCTTC.